Following are 28 T cell receptor beta chains from one sample sequenced in a study of shared clonotypes between healthy human individuals. The assay was immunoSEQ multiplex PCR, and TCRdb's table has in-frame clones only and misses some. Of 2 million to 2.5 million clones in the sample, 80% to 95% were seen once. Sequenced input: naive CD4+ T cells from PBMCs. Subset noted: CD45RA+ positively selected. The source is a man aged 18-30 years in good health. Some clones in this sample may be carry-over from other donors' samples.

The chain carries TRBV7-9 and TRBJ2-5; the D gene could be TRBD1 or TRBD2 (5 bases each). Trimming shortened V by 2 bases and J by 7 bases, and 26 bases separated the two germline ends. The length of the CDR3 is 18 residues. From germline, CDR1 is SEHNR and CDR2 FQNEAQ (reference sequence). The DNA for the CDR3 is TGTGCCAGCAGCTTAAGGTTTCGAGGACACGAGGGAAGTGGGACCCAGTACTTC. Its protein is CASSLRFRGHEGSGTQYF.

The CDR3 DNA sequence: TGTGCCTGGAGTCCCCCATTCGAAAAACTGTTTTTT. It specifies CAWSPPFEKLFF. The rearrangement uses TRBV30 and TRBJ1-4, with D unclear. Trimming removed 2 bases from V and 8 bases from J, with 9 bases in between. The CDR3 is 12 residues long. Germline CDR1 is GTSNPN and CDR2 is SVGIG (reference sequence). The full variable domain, in which reference TRBV30 and TRBJ1-4 provide the parts outside the CDR3, is SQTIHQWPATLVQPVGSPLSLECTVEGTSNPNLYWYRQAAGRGLQLLFYSVGIGQISSEVPQNLSASRPQDRQFILSSKKLLLSDSGFYLCAWSPPFEKLFFGSGTQLSVL.

This clone was recorded only once. V is TRBV27 and J is TRBJ1-1, with unresolved D. Germline V CDR1 and CDR2: MNHEY, SMNVEV (reference sequence). CDR3 length: 14 amino acids. V was clipped by 0 bases and J by 1 base, with 6 bases between them. The CDR3 loop is CASSLSGPNTEAFF. CDR3 coding DNA: TGTGCCAGCAGTTTATCCGGGCCGAACACTGAAGCTTTCTTT.

The genes are TRBV19 and TRBJ2-3, with D uncertain. The CDR3 totals 14 residues. CDR1 and CDR2 (germline): LNHDA, SQIVND (reference sequence). V was cut by 7 bases and J by 2 bases, with 13 bases left in between. The CDR3 sequence is CASTNVADTDTQYF. The DNA of the CDR3 is TGTGCCAGTACAAATGTGGCGGACACAGATACGCAGTATTTT.

This chain joins TRBV4-1 and TRBJ1-3; 7 positions match TRBD1. Germline V gives CDR1 MGHRA, CDR2 YSYEKL. V lost 3 bases to trimming and J lost 2 bases; unmatched junction nucleotides: 10. The CDR3 sequence is 17 residues long. The CDR3 spells CASSHMGRDRTGNTIYF. CDR3 DNA sequence: TGCGCCAGCAGCCATATGGGCCGGGACAGAACTGGAAACACCATATATTTT.

This sequence joins TRBV18 and TRBJ2-5, with 7 nucleotides matching TRBD1. The CDR3 consists of 14 residues. Trimming took 0 bases from V and 4 from J; bases not matched to a gene: 2. The germline CDR1 and CDR2 sequences are KGHSH and LQKENI. CDR3 loop: CASSPPDRVETQYF. The DNA for the CDR3 is TGTGCCAGCTCACCACCCGACAGGGTAGAGACCCAGTACTTC.

The V call is TRBV25-1, the J call TRBJ1-1; the match to TRBD1 covers 9 bases. The V gene end was trimmed by 4 bases and the J gene end by 3 bases; junction bases not matched to a gene: 6. This CDR3 has 15 residues. Per germline, CDR1 MGHDK and CDR2 SYGVNS. The CDR3 DNA reads TGTGCCAGCAGTGCCAACCGGGACAGGGACACTGAAGCTTTCTTT. Translating gives CASSANRDRDTEAFF. Together with reference TRBV25-1 and TRBJ1-1, the CDR3 gives the full variable domain: EADIYQTPRYLVIGTGKKITLECSQTMGHDKMYWYQQDPGMELHLIHYSYGVNSTEKGDLSSESTVSRIRTEHFPLTLESARPSHTSQYLCASSANRDRDTEAFFGQGTRLTVV.

This clone was observed once. The chain recombines TRBV9 with TRBJ2-7, with no clear D. The length of the CDR3 is 16 residues. The germline CDR1 and CDR2 sequences are SGDLS and YYNGEE. The V end was cut by 4 bases, the J end by 3 bases, with 20 bases between. The CDR3 DNA reads TGTGCCAGCAGCCCTAGGGTCAAGGCCGGGTTCTACGAGCAGTACTTC. Translating gives CASSPRVKAGFYEQYF.

The chain uses TRBV15 and TRBJ2-3; D unresolved. CDR3 size: 18 residues. Trimming left V 0 bases short and J 1 base short, with 17 bases between. Germline loops: CDR1 LNHNV, CDR2 YYDKDF (reference sequence). CDR3 sequence reads: CATSRDNSPGPGTDTQYF. The CDR3 nucleotides are TGTGCCACCAGCAGAGATAATTCGCCCGGACCCGGCACAGATACGCAGTATTTT.

The chain carries TRBV28 and TRBJ1-6; 7 nucleotides agree with TRBD1. The V and J ends lost 8 bases and 5 bases, in that order; junction bases with no gene match: 3. CDR3 length: 13 amino acids. The germline V gene has CDR1 MDHEN and CDR2 SYDVKM. This CDR3 reads CASRDSHNSPLHF. The CDR3 coding sequence is TGTGCCAGCCGGGACAGTCATAATTCACCCCTCCACTTT.

The chain combines TRBV2 with TRBJ1-2; D call uncertain. Germline CDR1 SNHLY, CDR2 FYNNEI. This CDR3 contains 12 residues. Trimming removed 1 base from V and 8 bases from J, with 8 bases in between. The CDR3 is CASSEVVEGYTF. CDR3 nucleotide sequence: TGTGCCAGCAGTGAAGTTGTTGAGGGCTACACCTTC. The full variable domain, its missing parts supplied by reference TRBV2 and TRBJ1-2, is EPEVTQTPSHQVTQMGQEVILRCVPISNHLYFYWYRQILGQKVEFLVSFYNNEISEKSEIFDDQFSVERPDGSNFTLKIRSTKLEDSAMYFCASSEVVEGYTFGSGTRLTVV.

The chain recombines TRBV12-1 with TRBJ1-1; the DNA was not used to check the table's D call, TRBD1. TRBV12-1 is a known pseudogene. The CDR3 contains 14 residues. The CDR3 is CASSLGQGAFNAFF. CDR3 DNA: TGTGCCAGCAGCTTGGGACAGGGGGCTTTCAATGCTTTCTTT.

This clone was detected once. The rearrangement links TRBV19 to TRBJ1-1; 10 positions match TRBD1. The V and J ends lost 2 bases and 6 bases, in that order; junction bases with no gene match: 6. The CDR3 runs 15 residues. Germline CDR1 reads LNHDA; CDR2 reads SQIVND (reference sequence). This CDR3 reads CASSILRTGGSEAFF. The CDR3 region has the DNA TGTGCCAGTAGTATACTAAGGACAGGGGGGTCTGAAGCTTTCTTT.

This chain joins TRBV4-1 and TRBJ2-5; D is perhaps TRBD2 (5 bases). Trimming pared 4 bases from V and 0 bases from J, leaving 12 bases between. Per the germline V gene, CDR1 is MGHRA and CDR2 is YSYEKL. This CDR3 has 15 amino acids. The CDR3 DNA sequence: TGCGCCAGCAGCCGACTCTTGAGGGACCAAGAGACCCAGTACTTC. Protein sequence: CASSRLLRDQETQYF.

The chain is built from TRBV7-9 and TRBJ2-7; 9 bases map to TRBD1. Per the germline V gene, CDR1 is SEHNR and CDR2 is FQNEAQ (reference sequence). Trimming took 7 bases from V and 6 from J; bases not matched to a gene: 10. This CDR3 spans 14 amino acids. In DNA form, the CDR3 reads TGTGCCAGCAAGGGGGACAGGGCTTTTAGCGAGCAGTACTTC. Its translation: CASKGDRAFSEQYF.

V and J are TRBV4-2 and TRBJ2-3; a possible D gene is TRBD2 (5 bases). The CDR3 has 18 residues. The V end was cut by 2 bases, the J end by 2 bases, with 20 bases between. Germline CDR1 reads LGHNA; CDR2 reads YNFKEQ. The CDR3 bases are TGTGCCAGCAGCCAACCTCAAGGACTTGGGTCGGACACAGATACGCAGTATTTT. It specifies CASSQPQGLGSDTDTQYF.

The V and J genes are TRBV5-1 and TRBJ2-2; D gene ambiguous. CDR3 size: 14 residues. Trimming left V 5 bases short and J 4 bases short, with 12 bases between. Germline V lookup: CDR1 SGHRS, CDR2 YFSETQ. CDR3 amino acids: CASRPGVSTGELFF. CDR3 DNA: TGCGCCAGCAGGCCCGGAGTGTCCACCGGGGAGCTGTTTTTT. Together with reference TRBV5-1 and TRBJ2-2, the CDR3 gives the full variable domain: KAGVTQTPRYLIKTRGQQVTLSCSPISGHRSVSWYQQTPGQGLQFLFEYFSETQRNKGNFPGRFSGRQFSNSRSEMNVSTLELGDSALYLCASRPGVSTGELFFGEGSRLTVL.

The genes are TRBV19 and TRBJ1-1; TRBD1 might be the D (6 bases). Germline V gives CDR1 LNHDA, CDR2 SQIVND (reference sequence). Deletions cut 5 bases from V and 1 base from J, with 11 bases between. The CDR3 is 14 residues long. The CDR3 DNA follows: TGTGCCAGTAGTCACAGGGTAAGGAACACTGAAGCTTTCTTT. Residues: CASSHRVRNTEAFF.

This chain connects TRBV15 to TRBJ2-1; D is possibly TRBD1 (6 bases). The CDR3 consists of 17 residues. V gave up 0 bases and J gave up 6 bases, with 18 bases separating them. Per germline, CDR1 LNHNV and CDR2 YYDKDF (reference sequence). CDR3 DNA: TGTGCCACCAGCAGAGATCGAGGACCCCAGGGGAGCAATGAGCAGTTCTTC. It translates to CATSRDRGPQGSNEQFF.

The chain uses TRBV4-2 and TRBJ1-5; D unresolved. V was clipped by 4 bases and J by 4 bases, with 14 bases between them. There are 15 residues in the CDR3. Germline V gene lookup returns CDR1 LGHNA and CDR2 YNFKEQ. The CDR3: CASSPRAMGNQPQHF. DNA for the CDR3: TGTGCCAGCAGCCCAAGAGCGATGGGGAATCAGCCCCAGCATTTT.

This clone appeared once. The chain uses TRBV28 and TRBJ2-7, with 7 bases matching TRBD1. This CDR3 has 13 residues. The V segment lost 6 bases and the J segment 3 bases; nucleotides outside the gene matches: 5. The V gene's germline CDR1 is MDHEN and CDR2 SYDVKM. CDR3 nucleotides: TGTGCCAGCAGCCTGACAGGGTACTACGAGCAGTACTTC. Amino acid sequence: CASSLTGYYEQYF.

The chain has TRBV25-1 and TRBJ2-2; 7 bases are a match to TRBD2. V shed 7 bases, J shed 2 bases, and the junction held 4 bases outside the gene matches. The CDR3 length is 14 residues. CDR1 and CDR2 from the germline V gene are MGHDK and SYGVNS. The CDR3 loop reads CASTGRINTGELFF. In DNA, the CDR3 is TGTGCCAGCACCGGGAGGATTAACACCGGGGAGCTGTTTTTT.

This clone has just one count. V usage is TRBV19 and J usage is TRBJ1-1, with D perhaps TRBD1 (6 bases). This CDR3 region has 13 residues. From germline, CDR1 is LNHDA and CDR2 SQIVND (reference sequence). Trimming took off 6 bases at V and 1 base at J, with 9 bases between the two ends. The CDR3 DNA reads as TGTGCCAGTAGACAGGGATCGAACACTGAAGCTTTCTTT. Translating it yields CASRQGSNTEAFF.

This rearrangement joins TRBV30 to TRBJ2-7; D uncertain. Germline-derived CDR1 and CDR2 are GTSNPN and SVGIG (reference sequence). V was trimmed by 0 bases and J by 6 bases, leaving 9 bases between them. This CDR3 spans 12 amino acids. The CDR3 protein is CAWSVQVGEQYF. The CDR3 nucleotides read TGTGCCTGGAGTGTACAAGTCGGCGAGCAGTACTTC.

The rearrangement links TRBV5-1 to TRBJ1-2; unclear D gene. The CDR3 covers 13 residues. V lost 4 bases to trimming and J lost 8 bases, with 15 bases between them. In germline, CDR1 is SGHRS, CDR2 YFSETQ. CDR3 DNA sequence: TGCGCCAGCAGCGAAGGACCCTTTCGCGGCTACACCTTC. Encoded protein: CASSEGPFRGYTF. The full variable domain, with the rest looked up from reference TRBV5-1 and TRBJ1-2, is KAGVTQTPRYLIKTRGQQVTLSCSPISGHRSVSWYQQTPGQGLQFLFEYFSETQRNKGNFPGRFSGRQFSNSRSEMNVSTLELGDSALYLCASSEGPFRGYTFGSGTRLTVV.

The sample holds a few counts of this clone. This sequence joins TRBV10-2 and TRBJ2-7; D is uncertain. Germline CDR1 is WSHSY and CDR2 is SAAADI. The CDR3 is 11 residues long. Trimming removed 5 bases at V and 3 bases at J, with 5 bases between. CDR3 DNA sequence: TGCGCCAGCAGTTCCTACTACGAGCAGTACTTC. Encoded protein: CASSSYYEQYF.

The chain joins TRBV6-1 to TRBJ2-3, with D hard to call. Germline CDR1 and CDR2: MNHNS and SASEGT. The CDR3 runs to 13 residues. V dropped 0 bases and J dropped 4 bases, with 5 bases sitting between them. The CDR3 protein is CASSEAPPDTQYF. The CDR3 DNA reads as TGTGCCAGCAGTGAAGCCCCCCCAGATACGCAGTATTTT.

The CDR3 nucleotides are TGTGCCATCAGGCCCGGACAGTTGAGCTCCTACAATGAGCAGTTCTTC. Residues: CAIRPGQLSSYNEQFF. V is TRBV10-3 and J is TRBJ2-1; the D gene is possibly TRBD1 (6 bases). This CDR3 contains 16 residues. The V end was cut by 6 bases, the J end by 0 bases, with 15 bases between. Per germline, CDR1 ENHRY and CDR2 SYGVKD.